This T cell receptor beta chain was sequenced during a study of vaccination and CD4 T cells after COVID-19. For the study at large: Stimulation used overlapping spike peptides from SARS-CoV-2, HCoV-NL63, HCoV-OC43 and HCoV-229E. Every culture used as a control got a CEFX pool, an HIV-1 Nef pool, or no peptide.

Details on this clonotype: No antigen is known for it.

V lost 4 bases and J lost 2, with 18 bases in between. The germline CDR1 and CDR2 sequences are MNHEY and SMNVEV (reference sequence). The CDR3 covers 16 residues. Once obtained from cultured CD4+ T cells, the DNA was sequenced using the Oncomine TCR Beta short-read assay. TCRdb fed the PCR reads into MiXCR, producing one record per CDR3 protein. Of around 8,400 distinct CDR3 sequences detected, roughly 60% appear once; the ten largest clones hold roughly 35%. The treatment denotes: approximately 10-day PBMC culture with coronavirus spike peptide pools or control peptides (ViraFEST assay). Via ViraFEST, peptide pools expanded antigen-specific T cells before TCR sequencing.

This chain connects TRBV27 to TRBJ2-7; perhaps TRBD1 as D (6 bases). This receptor was obtained from a human donor who had recovered from COVID-19. Sequencing input: CD4+ T cells from blood, cultured in vitro. The CDR3 DNA reads as TGTGCCAGCAGTTACCGGTCCAGGGGATTAACCTACGAGCAGTACTTC. Translating gives CASSYRSRGLTYEQYF.